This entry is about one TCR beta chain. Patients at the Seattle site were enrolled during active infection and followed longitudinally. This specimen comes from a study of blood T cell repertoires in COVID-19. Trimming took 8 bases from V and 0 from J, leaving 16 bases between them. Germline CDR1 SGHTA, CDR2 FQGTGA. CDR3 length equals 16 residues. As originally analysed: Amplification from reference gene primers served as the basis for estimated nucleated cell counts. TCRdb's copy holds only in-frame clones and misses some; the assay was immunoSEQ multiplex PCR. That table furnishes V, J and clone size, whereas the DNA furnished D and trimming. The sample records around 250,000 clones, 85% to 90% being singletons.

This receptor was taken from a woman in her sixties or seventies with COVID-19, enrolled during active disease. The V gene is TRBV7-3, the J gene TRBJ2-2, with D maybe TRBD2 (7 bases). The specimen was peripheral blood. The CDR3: CASGQGGGSNTGELFF. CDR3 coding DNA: TGTGCCAGCGGTCAAGGCGGGGGCTCGAACACCGGGGAGCTGTTTTTT. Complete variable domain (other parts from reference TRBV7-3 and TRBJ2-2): GAGVSQTPSNKVTEKGKYVELRCDPISGHTALYWYRQSLGQGPEFLIYFQGTGAADDSGLPNDRFFAVRPEGSVSTLKIQRTERGDSAVYLCASGQGGGSNTGELFFGEGSRLTVL.